This TCR beta chain was obtained from a study of cytomegalovirus exposure and HLA in healthy donors. Points from the study as a whole: Later work associated fewer than 20,000 TCR beta sequences with HLA alleles at 0.05 false discovery rate. About 180 TCR beta chains were listed as cytomegalovirus-associated.

In nominal health when sampled, donors likely had unrecorded immune exposures nonetheless. PCR was performed using 60 Vbeta and 13 Jbeta primers. The table came from immunoSEQ multiplex PCR; TCRdb's copy has only in-frame clones and leaves some out. The table shows fewer than 45,000 clones, with approximately 76% occurring only once. Trimming removed 6 bases at V and 0 bases at J, with 9 bases between. The germline CDR1 and CDR2 sequences are MNHEY and SMNVEV (reference sequence). The CDR3 spans 15 residues. Worth noting for this clone: Antigen unknown.

This chain uses TRBV27 with TRBJ2-6, with D possibly being TRBD1 (5 bases). This sequence was found in a woman under 40 in good health and CMV-seropositive. Material for sequencing was PBMCs. As DNA, the CDR3 is TGTGCCAGCAGCCCCGACAGCTCTGGGGCCAACGTCCTGACTTTC. Residues: CASSPDSSGANVLTF.